Below are 22 T cell receptor beta chains sequenced from a single sample in a study of T cell clonality in common variable immunodeficiency. The table came from immunoSEQ multiplex PCR; TCRdb's copy has only in-frame clones and leaves some out. Singletons are absent from the sample, which has 50,000 to 65,000 clones. The specimen was peripheral blood mononuclear cells. The receptors originated from a person aged 18-70 years in good health.

This clone was seen ten or more times. Read coverage stops 3 residues before the CDR3 terminus; the germline J gene supplies the remainder. The chain recombines TRBV7-2 with TRBJ2-5; D may correspond to TRBD1 or TRBD2 (5 bases each). Deletions cut 5 bases from V and 5 bases from J, with 15 bases between. This CDR3 contains 14 residues. From germline, CDR1 is SGHTA and CDR2 FQGNSA. The CDR3 DNA, read in part, is TGTGCCAGCAGCCAGAGGGGCAGACCCGAGACC. Its translation is CASSQRGRPET. The whole CDR3 protein is CASSQRGRPETQYF.

This clone occurred many times. The read terminates 3 residues ahead of where the CDR3 ends, so the germline J gene completes it. The chain has TRBV29-1 and TRBJ1-2, with TRBD1 identical over 9 bases. CDR1 SQVTM and CDR2 ANQGSEA come from the germline V gene. The CDR3 is 12 amino acids. V shed 7 bases, J shed 7 bases, and the junction held 7 bases outside the gene matches. CDR3 loop: CSATDRGSGYTF. The covered CDR3 bases are TGCAGCGCCACGGACAGGGGATCTGGC.

This clone was counted many times. The CDR3 end lies 3 residues beyond the end of the read and is filled in from the germline J gene. V and J are TRBV4-1 and TRBJ2-1, with TRBD2 identical over 7 bases. Germline V gene data show CDR1 as MGHRA and CDR2 as YSYEKL. The CDR3 spans 15 residues. V was pared by 4 bases and J by 2 bases, with 5 bases of the junction left unmatched. CDR3 bases read: TGCGCCAGCAGCCCTCTGGCGGGAGCCTACAATGAG. Translation gives CASSPLAGAYNE. The whole CDR3 sequence reads CASSPLAGAYNEQFF.

This clone was detected ten times or more. The CDR3 extends 3 residues past the end of the read, so its final part is completed from the germline J gene. The genes are TRBV20-1 and TRBJ2-7, with 12 nucleotides matching TRBD1. The V gene's germline CDR1 is DFQATT and CDR2 SNEGSKA (reference sequence). Trimming cost V 1 base and J 5 bases; bases outside gene matches: 6. There are 15 residues in the CDR3. CDR3 bases read: TGCAGTGCTAGAGTCTGGGACAGGGGGCTGGACGAG. It yields the protein CSARVWDRGLDE. The full CDR3 is CSARVWDRGLDEQYF.

The table lists this clone with many counts. One end of the junction fails to match germline, which may point to a read error. Sequencing ends 3 residues short of the CDR3 end; the germline J gene provides the rest. The genes are TRBV4-2 and TRBJ2-5; TRBD2 is a possible D gene (5 bases). The CDR3 runs to 15 residues. The V gene's germline CDR1 is LGHNA and CDR2 YNFKEQ. Partial CDR3 DNA: TGCGCCAGCAGCCAAGTGATCGGGGACCAAGAGACC. Protein sequence: CASSQVIGDQET. The CDR3 as a whole reads CASSQVIGDQETQYF.

This clone has a count of ten or more. The read is 3 residues too short to cover the CDR3 end, so that end is filled in from the germline J gene. This sequence joins TRBV19 and TRBJ1-5; 9 bases fit TRBD1. J lost 5 bases, V lost 1 base, and 6 bases had no gene match. This CDR3 comprises 16 residues. Looked up from germline, CDR1 is LNHDA and CDR2 is SQIVND (reference sequence). The part of the CDR3 DNA that was read is TGTGCCAGTAGTATAGGGGCGGGACAGGGCTATCAGCCC. The encoded protein is CASSIGAGQGYQP. In full, the CDR3 is CASSIGAGQGYQPQHF.

This clone was seen many times. Coverage ceases 3 residues before the CDR3 finishes, and the germline J gene fills in the end. The chain employs TRBV7-3 and TRBJ2-1; 8 positions agree with TRBD2. V dropped 2 bases and J dropped 7; count of bases not matched to a gene: 1. The CDR3 sequence is 13 residues long. The V gene's germline CDR1 is SGHTA and CDR2 FQGTGA. CDR3 sequence: CASSLGTSNEQFF. The DNA read from the CDR3 is TGTGCCAGCAGCTTAGGGACTAGTAATGAG.

This clone was picked up many times. The read comes to an end 3 residues before the CDR3 does, leaving the germline J gene to fill in the end. The chain combines TRBV12-3 or TRBV12-4 with TRBJ1-1, with a possible D match to TRBD1 (5 bases). V gave up 2 bases and J gave up 6 bases, with 13 bases separating them. This CDR3 has 14 residues. CDR3 bases read: TGTGCCAGCAGTTTACAGGGTTCTACGTCTGAA. Encoded protein: CASSLQGSTSE. The full CDR3 reads CASSLQGSTSEAFF.

This clone has ten or more counts. The CDR3 is cut off 3 residues early in the read; its end comes from the germline J gene. This chain uses TRBV4-1 with TRBJ1-4; possibly TRBD1 for D (5 bases). CDR3 length equals 15 residues. Germline CDR1 and CDR2: MGHRA and YSYEKL. The covered CDR3 bases are TGCGCCAGCAGCCGCATTTACCGGGGGGGTCGGGAA. Its protein is CASSRIYRGGRE. Given in full, the CDR3 is CASSRIYRGGRELFF.

This clone was found many times. The CDR3 end lies 3 residues beyond the end of the read and is filled in from the germline J gene. The rearrangement uses TRBV18 and TRBJ2-1, with a tentative D call TRBD1 (6 bases). In germline, CDR1 is KGHSH, CDR2 LQKENI. The germline V and J ends were trimmed by 3 bases and 2 bases, with 14 bases remaining between them. There are 16 residues in the CDR3. The CDR3 here is CASSPSAGQTYNEQFF. Partial CDR3 DNA: TGTGCCAGCTCACCTTCAGCCGGACAGACCTACAATGAG. The variable domain in full, completed from reference TRBV18 and TRBJ2-1, reads NAGVMQNPRHLVRRRGQEARLRCSPMKGHSHVYWYRQLPEEGLKFMVYLQKENIIDESGMPKERFSAEFPKEGPSILRIQQVVRGDSAAYFCASSPSAGQTYNEQFFGPGTRLTVL.

The CDR3 reads CASSVEMRGDNEQFF. The CDR3 bases that were read are TGTGCCAGCAGCGTAGAGATGAGAGGTGACAATGAG. The chain joins TRBV11-1 to TRBJ2-1; no clear D gene. The read ends 3 residues before the CDR3 terminus; that terminus is restored from the germline J gene. The CDR3 sequence is 15 residues long. Germline assignment: CDR1 SGHAT and CDR2 FQDESV (reference sequence). The germline V and J ends were trimmed by 5 bases and 5 bases, with 16 bases remaining between them.

This clone has a count of ten or more. The missing CDR3 end, 3 residues past where the read stops, is filled in from the germline J gene. The chain links TRBV2 to TRBJ2-1, with no clear D. Trimming shortened V by 6 bases and J by 4 bases, and 7 bases separated the two germline ends. This CDR3 is built from 12 residues. Germline V gives CDR1 SNHLY, CDR2 FYNNEI. The CDR3 DNA, read in part, is TGTGCCAGCAGAGGGCAGTACAATGAG. Protein sequence: CASRGQYNE. The CDR3 in its entirety is CASRGQYNEQFF.

The sample holds many counts of this clone. The sequenced fragment ends 3 residues before the CDR3 boundary, so the rest is inferred from the germline J gene. The chain links TRBV24-1 to TRBJ2-2, with D possibly matching TRBD2 (6 bases). V was shortened by 3 bases and J by 10 bases, with 11 bases between the two germline ends. The germline V gene has CDR1 KGHDR and CDR2 SFDVKD. This CDR3 has 13 amino acids. Here the CDR3 reads CATSDPTSSELFF. The sequenced CDR3 bases are TGTGCCACCAGTGATCCCACTAGCTCGGAG.

This clone occurred many times. The CDR3 end is not reached by the read, which stops 3 residues before it; the germline J gene fills it in. This chain connects TRBV7-3 to TRBJ1-5; weak D call: TRBD1 (5 bases). Trimming took off 6 bases at V and 5 bases at J, with 23 bases between the two ends. CDR3 length equals 17 residues. Germline V CDR1 and CDR2: SGHTA, FQGTGA. CDR3 DNA (partial): TGTGCCAGCAGAAGTTCCAGGCCAGGGAGTAATGATCAGCCC. Residues: CASRSSRPGSNDQP. The whole CDR3 protein is CASRSSRPGSNDQPQHF.

This clone was recorded at least ten times. The read gets to within 3 residues of the CDR3 end, and the germline J gene fills in the rest. V gene TRBV7-7 combines with J gene TRBJ2-1; TRBD1 matches 8 bases. Germline V gene sequence: CDR1 SSHAT, CDR2 FNYEAQ (reference sequence). Trimming cost V 2 bases and J 8 bases; bases outside gene matches: 5. This CDR3 is built from 14 residues. The DNA read from the CDR3 is TGTGCCAGCAGCTTACGGACAGGGCGGGATGAG. Translation gives CASSLRTGRDE. Given in full, the CDR3 is CASSLRTGRDEQFF.

This clone was seen at least ten times. Partial CDR3 DNA: TGCGCCAGCAGCCAGGGACTAGCGGGAGGGAGGAGCTCCTACAATGAG. Amino acids: CASSQGLAGGRSSYNE. The CDR3 in its entirety is CASSQGLAGGRSSYNEQFF. The chain uses TRBV5-1 and TRBJ2-1, with 16 bases identical to TRBD2. The read ends 3 residues shy of where the CDR3 ends; the end is completed using the germline J gene. CDR1 and CDR2 (germline): SGHRS, YFSETQ. V trimming: 4 bases; J trimming: 0 bases; junction bases outside the gene matches: 7. The CDR3 extends over 19 amino acids. Filled out from reference TRBV5-1 and TRBJ2-1, the complete variable domain reads KAGVTQTPRYLIKTRGQQVTLSCSPISGHRSVSWYQQTPGQGLQFLFEYFSETQRNKGNFPGRFSGRQFSNSRSEMNVSTLELGDSALYLCASSQGLAGGRSSYNEQFFGPGTRLTVL.

In this sample, this clone turned up many times. The read ends 3 residues shy of where the CDR3 ends; the end is completed using the germline J gene. This rearrangement joins TRBV5-4 to TRBJ2-2; TRBD1 is a possible D gene (6 bases). Looked up from germline, CDR1 is SGHNT and CDR2 is YYREEE (reference sequence). V was shortened by 2 bases and J by 0 bases, with 8 bases between the two germline ends. CDR3 length equals 15 residues. CDR3 DNA, as far as it was read: TGTGCCAGCAGCTTTGAGGGGGCGAACACCGGGGAG. Translating gives CASSFEGANTGE. The whole CDR3 is CASSFEGANTGELFF.

Concerning this clone itself: Sequencing ends 3 residues short of the CDR3 end; the germline J gene provides the rest. V and J are TRBV7-2 and TRBJ1-5; D is perhaps TRBD1 (5 bases). The V and J ends lost 5 bases and 0 bases respectively, with 11 bases between them. The germline V gene has CDR1 SGHTA and CDR2 FQGNSA. The CDR3 is 15 residues long. This chain's CDR3 is CASSPGGSSNQPQHF. Partial CDR3 DNA: TGTGCCAGCAGCCCCGGGGGGTCTAGCAATCAGCCC.

This clone was found many times. The sequence runs out 3 residues before the end of the CDR3; the remainder is reconstructed from the germline J gene. The V and J genes are TRBV19 and TRBJ1-5; 12 nucleotides agree with TRBD1. V dropped 8 bases and J dropped 5; count of bases not matched to a gene: 1. The CDR3 has 13 amino acids. CDR1 LNHDA and CDR2 SQIVND come from the germline V gene (reference sequence). CDR3 DNA (partial): TGTGCCAGTGGGACAGGGGGCGATCAGCCC. It is translated as CASGTGGDQP. The whole CDR3 reads CASGTGGDQPQHF.

This clone occurred many times. The read comes to an end 3 residues before the CDR3 does, leaving the germline J gene to fill in the end. The rearrangement uses TRBV7-2 and TRBJ1-2; 7 bases match TRBD1. V gave up 3 bases and J gave up 6 bases; unmatched junction bases: 4. The CDR3 runs 13 residues. In germline, CDR1 is SGHTA, CDR2 FQGNSA. Partial CDR3 DNA: TGTGCCAGCAGCTTCCGACAGGGAAATGGC. Its protein is CASSFRQGNG. The entire CDR3 sequence reads CASSFRQGNGYTF.

This clone was seen repeatedly, ten times or more. The read finishes 3 residues shy of the CDR3 end, and the germline J gene is used to complete it. V gene TRBV5-1 combines with J gene TRBJ1-1; D is undetermined. This CDR3 contains 14 residues. Trimming left V 0 bases short and J 1 base short, with 7 bases between. Germline lookup yields CDR1 SGHRS and CDR2 YFSETQ. The CDR3: CASSLGRSNTEAFF. Incomplete CDR3 DNA: TGCGCCAGCAGCTTGGGGCGGTCGAACACTGAA.

The table lists this clone with many counts. Read coverage stops 3 residues before the CDR3 terminus; the germline J gene supplies the remainder. The V gene is TRBV20-1, the J gene TRBJ2-1, with TRBD2 matching over 12 bases. The J segment lost 5 bases and the V segment lost 6 bases, leaving 8 bases of the junction unmatched. The CDR3 totals 15 residues. The V gene's germline CDR1 is DFQATT and CDR2 SNEGSKA (reference sequence). CDR3 DNA, as far as it was read: TGCAGTGCAACCCGACTAGCGGGGGCCGACAATGAG. It is translated as CSATRLAGADNE. The full CDR3 reads CSATRLAGADNEQFF.